One T cell receptor (beta chain) is described in this entry. These data come from a study of blood T cell repertoires in COVID-19. Overall study: Sites across the United States, Italy and Spain contributed samples from acute and convalescent COVID-19. PBMCs, B-cell-depleted T cells, or T cells provided the cDNA or gDNA that made up the material.

The CDR3 has 14 amino acids. Germline CDR1 reads LNHDA; CDR2 reads SQIVND (reference sequence). V was trimmed by 7 bases and J by 6 bases, leaving 15 bases between them. Per the study methods: Reference gene primer amplification gave estimated nucleated cell counts. This table comes from immunoSEQ multiplex PCR, and its TCRdb copy is limited to in-frame clones, with some not included. D and trimming were read from the DNA, whereas the V and J calls and clone size are those reported in that table. The sample consists of over 400,000 clones, 70% to 90% of them appearing once. The chain recombines TRBV19 with TRBJ1-4; perhaps TRBD1 as D (6 bases). What was sequenced was peripheral blood. The sequence came from a human donor in a cohort sampled during active COVID-19. The CDR3 DNA sequence: TGTGCCAGTACCCAGACAGGATCCTATGAAAAACTGTTTTTT. Its translation: CASTQTGSYEKLFF. Full variable domain (missing parts from reference TRBV19 and TRBJ1-4): DGGITQSPKYLFRKEGQNVTLSCEQNLNHDAMYWYRQDPGQGLRLIYYSQIVNDFQKGDIAEGYSVSREKKESFPLTVTSAQKNPTAFYLCASTQTGSYEKLFFGSGTQLSVL.